This entry concerns a single TCR beta chain. The antigen is not known. Enrollment shut out patients with autoimmune disease history or systemic immunosuppression. The sample belongs to a study of OX40 agonist ivuxolimab in advanced cancers. Overall study context: Partial responses were achieved by three patients, of whom one had hepatocellular carcinoma and two had cutaneous melanoma.

The CDR3 loop spans 16 amino acids. V gave up 7 bases and J gave up 1 base, with 19 bases separating them. Germline V gene data show CDR1 as SEHNR and CDR2 as FQNEAQ (reference sequence). The study, taken as a whole, reports: A proportion of nonresponders additionally exhibited low normalized T-cell clonal expansion.

TCRdb keeps only in-frame clones here, not all; method: immunoSEQ multiplex PCR. The sample lists 90,000 to 95,000 clones; about 90% were seen once. The receptor was derived from an adult with an advanced solid tumor such as melanoma, head and neck, liver or kidney cancer. This chain links TRBV7-9 with TRBJ1-1; tentative D call: TRBD1 (6 bases). The sequenced sample was CD4+ or CD8+ T cells sorted from blood, obtained in a trial of the OX40 agonist ivuxolimab. The CDR3 nucleotides are TGTGCCAGCACCGAATCTGGGGTAGGGGGGAACACTGAAGCTTTCTTT. It is translated as CASTESGVGGNTEAFF.